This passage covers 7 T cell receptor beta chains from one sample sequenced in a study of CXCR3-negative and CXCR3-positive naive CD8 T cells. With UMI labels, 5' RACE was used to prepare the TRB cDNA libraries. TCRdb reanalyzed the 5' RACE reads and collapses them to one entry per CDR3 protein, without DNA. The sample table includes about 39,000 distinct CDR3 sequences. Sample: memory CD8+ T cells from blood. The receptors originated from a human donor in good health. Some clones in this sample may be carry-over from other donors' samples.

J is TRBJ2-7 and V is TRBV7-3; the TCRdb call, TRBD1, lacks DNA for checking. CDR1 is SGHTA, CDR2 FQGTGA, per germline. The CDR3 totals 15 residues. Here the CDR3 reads CASSLQTGSSYEQYF. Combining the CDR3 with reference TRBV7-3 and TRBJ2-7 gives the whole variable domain GAGVSQTPSNKVTEKGKYVELRCDPISGHTALYWYRQSLGQGPEFLIYFQGTGAADDSGLPNDRFFAVRPEGSVSTLKIQRTERGDSAVYLCASSLQTGSSYEQYFGPGTRLTVT.

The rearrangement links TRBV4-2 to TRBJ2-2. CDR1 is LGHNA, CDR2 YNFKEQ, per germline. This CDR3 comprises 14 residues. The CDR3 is CASSQETDTGELFF.

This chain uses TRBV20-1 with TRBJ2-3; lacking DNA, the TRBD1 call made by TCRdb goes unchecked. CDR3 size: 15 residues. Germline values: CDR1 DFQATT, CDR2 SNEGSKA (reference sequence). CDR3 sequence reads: CSATEGTFDTDTQYF.

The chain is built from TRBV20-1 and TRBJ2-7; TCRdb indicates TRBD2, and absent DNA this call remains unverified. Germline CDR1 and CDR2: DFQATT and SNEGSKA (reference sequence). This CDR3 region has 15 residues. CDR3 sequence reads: CSARDRAVSSYEQYF.

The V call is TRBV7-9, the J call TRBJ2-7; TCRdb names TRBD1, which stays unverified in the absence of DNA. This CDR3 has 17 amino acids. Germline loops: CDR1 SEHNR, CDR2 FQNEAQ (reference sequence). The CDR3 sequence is CASSYPRDRALLYEQYF.

CDR3 sequence reads: CASSYSPGQGSDTQYF. The chain links TRBV6-6 to TRBJ2-3; TCRdb's assignment of TRBD1 cannot be checked, as there is no DNA. Germline V lookup: CDR1 MNHNY, CDR2 SVGAGI (reference sequence). This CDR3 contains 16 residues.

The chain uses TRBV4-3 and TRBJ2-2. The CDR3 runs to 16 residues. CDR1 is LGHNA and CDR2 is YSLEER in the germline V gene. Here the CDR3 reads CASSQDENPNTGELFF.